This T cell receptor (beta chain) was retrieved from a study of identical twins. This clonotype was counted between two and nine times. Its specificity is unknown. General study findings and limits: Invariant MAIT and iNKT cells may have partly biased zero-insertion analyses. Insertions were fewer in abundant cord blood beta clonotypes, whereas memory repertoires showed none of this pattern. Modeled out-of-frame TCR alpha sharing in monozygotic twins fell below observed levels.

Healthy Caucasians supplied all donations. Germline V CDR1 and CDR2: DFQATT, SNEGSKA (reference sequence). J lost 9 bases, V lost 8 bases, and 10 bases had no gene match. This CDR3 contains 13 residues. TCRdb re-analysed the 5' RACE reads in MiXCR, keeping a single row per CDR3 protein. The repertoire consists of 400,000 to 500,000 distinct CDR3 sequences, with less than 20% occurring once and the leading ten covering roughly 12%. V gene TRBV20-1 combines with J gene TRBJ2-5; 12 positions agree with TRBD2. Sample: naive T cells sorted from blood. This clonotype was obtained from a man in his forties or fifties in good health. The CDR3 nucleotides read TGCAGTTCCGAGACTAGCGGGGGTGGGCCCCAGTACTTC. It yields the protein CSSETSGGGPQYF.